Listed below are T cell receptor beta chains from one sample, sequenced in a study of blood T cell repertoires in COVID-19. Sequenced by immunoSEQ multiplex PCR; TCRdb stores in-frame clones only, minus some. The repertoire consists of 150,000 to 200,000 clones, with roughly 85% occurring once and the leading ten covering approximately 26%. Sequencing was done on a sample of peripheral blood. Receptors originate from a woman in her seventies with acute or convalescent COVID-19. Each CDR3 is given with its conserved first and last residue. The D gene is left open where the match is weak. A row's size may be missing; if present it is once, few, many or a size class.

V gene	J gene	D gene	clone size	CDR3 DNA	CDR3 protein
TRBV19	TRBJ2-7	TRBD1	-	TGTGCCAGTAGTATTAGTGGGACAGGGTACGAGCAGTACTTC	CASSISGTGYEQYF
TRBV7-3	TRBJ2-1	TRBD1	once	TGTGCCAGCAGCCCACGACAGGGGCAGCGGAATGAGCAGTTCTTC	CASSPRQGQRNEQFF
TRBV5-1	TRBJ2-7	-	-	TGCGCCAGCAGCTTCGACACCGCCCCCCTCTACGAGCAGTACTTC	CASSFDTAPLYEQYF
TRBV3-1/TRBV3-2	TRBJ2-1	TRBD2	-	TGTGCCAGCAGCCAAGATCTAAAGACTAGCGGGAACAACAATGAGCAGTTCTTC	CASSQDLKTSGNNNEQFF
TRBV11-2	TRBJ1-4	TRBD1	-	TGTGCCAGCAGCCAGCGGGGTGGACAGGGGGCGCATCATTACGAAAAACTGTTTTTT	CASSQRGGQGAHHYEKLFF
TRBV7-3	TRBJ2-3	-	-	TGTGCCAGCAGCCTGACAGGTCCAGATACGCAGTATTTT	CASSLTGPDTQYF
TRBV27	TRBJ1-2	-	-	TGTGCCAGCAGTTTAAGGGCGGACGTCAAGGGGATCTATGGCTACACCTTC	CASSLRADVKGIYGYTF
TRBV7-9	TRBJ2-2	-	-	TGTGCCAGCAGCCCCCGGGGGACCGGGGAGCTGTTTTTT	CASSPRGTGELFF
TRBV24-1	TRBJ2-1	-	-	TGTGCCACCAGTGACGGGACTTCGTTGTATGAGCAGTTCTTC	CATSDGTSLYEQFF
TRBV7-2	TRBJ2-1	-	-	TGTGCCAGCAGCTTATTACCACTCTCCTACAATGAGCAGTTCTTC	CASSLLPLSYNEQFF
TRBV5-1	TRBJ2-1	-	-	TGCGCCAGCAGCCCGGGTTCACCCCCCAATGAGCAGTTCTTC	CASSPGSPPNEQFF
TRBV27	TRBJ1-6	TRBD1	-	TGTGCCAGCAAAACAGGGGTTGGGGGCTATAATTCACCCCTCCACTTT	CASKTGVGGYNSPLHF
TRBV19	TRBJ1-1	-	-	TGTGCCAGTAGTCCCCGATGGGGCGCTGAAGCTTTCTTT	CASSPRWGAEAFF
TRBV5-1	TRBJ2-1	TRBD2	-	TGCGCCAGCAGCTTGGGAATGACTAGCGGGGGGCCGAAAAATGAGCAGTTCTTC	CASSLGMTSGGPKNEQFF
TRBV4-1	TRBJ2-3	TRBD1	-	TGCGCCAGCAGCCAACAACAGGGGGCGCGAGATACGCAGTATTTT	CASSQQQGARDTQYF
TRBV10-3	TRBJ2-7	-	few	TGTGCCATCAGTGAGTCGGCTGGCCAAAACTACGAGCAGTACTTC	CAISESAGQNYEQYF
TRBV5-1	TRBJ2-3	-	-	TGCGCCAGCAGCTTGTCAGGGCGCCAGCTCCCCGACTATACGCAGTATTTT	CASSLSGRQLPDYTQYF
TRBV6-5	TRBJ2-2	-	-	TGTGCCAGCAGTCAGGACAGACCGAACACCGGGGAGCTGTTTTTT	CASSQDRPNTGELFF
TRBV6-2/TRBV6-3	TRBJ1-5	TRBD1	-	TGTGCCAGCAGTTACCCCCTACAGGGGAACAGCAATCAGCCCCAGCATTTT	CASSYPLQGNSNQPQHF
TRBV19	TRBJ1-5	TRBD1	-	TGTGCCAGGCAAGAGACAGGGAACAATCAGCCCCAGCATTTT	CARQETGNNQPQHF
TRBV24-1	TRBJ2-7	-	many	TGTGCCACCAGTGATTCAATTCGGGGGGCCTCCTACGAGCAGTACTTC	CATSDSIRGASYEQYF
TRBV7-2	TRBJ2-7	TRBD2	few	TGTGCCAGCAGCATAGGACTAGCGGGACTCTACGAGCAGTACTTC	CASSIGLAGLYEQYF
TRBV5-8	TRBJ1-3	TRBD1	-	TGTGCCAGCAGCTTCAGACAGGGGAACACCATATATTTT	CASSFRQGNTIYF
TRBV2	TRBJ2-3	TRBD2	-	TGTGCCAGCAGGAGCGGGAGGGCCGCAGATACGCAGTATTTT	CASRSGRAADTQYF
TRBV2	TRBJ1-1	-	-	TGTGCCAGCAGTTCGGGTTTGAACACTGAAGCTTTCTTT	CASSSGLNTEAFF
TRBV7-2	TRBJ1-6	-	-	TGTGCCAGCAGCTATTTTGGGACACTACCCCTCCACTTT	CASSYFGTLPLHF
TRBV29-1	TRBJ2-2	TRBD2	-	TGCAGCGTTGGGGGGACTAGCGGGAGGTCGAACACCGGGGAGCTGTTTTTT	CSVGGTSGRSNTGELFF
TRBV3-1/TRBV3-2	TRBJ2-7	TRBD2	-	TGTGCCAGCAGCCAAAGGACTAGCGGGATCTACGAGCAGTACTTC	CASSQRTSGIYEQYF
TRBV5-1	TRBJ1-5	TRBD1	many	TGCGCCAGCAGCTTGTCTGGACAGGGTTTGAATCAGCCCCAGCATTTT	CASSLSGQGLNQPQHF
TRBV7-8	TRBJ1-2	TRBD1	-	TGTGCCAGCAGCACCTTGACAGGGGAAAATGGCTACACCTTC	CASSTLTGENGYTF
TRBV10-1	TRBJ2-7	-	-	TGCGCCAGCAGCCCCATACAGGGAGAGGTCCGCGAGCAGTACTTC	CASSPIQGEVREQYF
TRBV6-1	TRBJ2-7	-	few	TGTGCCAGCAGTGAGGTCAGGGGCCCGGACGAGCAGTACTTC	CASSEVRGPDEQYF
TRBV30	TRBJ1-1	-	once	TGTGCCTCGACGCCAGGGAACACTGAAGCTTTCTTT	CASTPGNTEAFF
TRBV6-4	TRBJ2-3	-	once	TGTGCCAGCAGCTCCCGGGGTAGCTGGGCAGATACGCAGTATTTT	CASSSRGSWADTQYF
TRBV5-1	TRBJ1-2	-	-	TGCGCCAGCAGCTTGCGGCAGGACTCTCCTGGCTACACCTTC	CASSLRQDSPGYTF
TRBV19	TRBJ2-1	TRBD1	-	TGTGCCAGTCATGACAGGGAACCCTACAATGAGCAGTTCTTC	CASHDREPYNEQFF
TRBV6-1	TRBJ2-2	TRBD2	-	TGTGCCAGCAGTGAATTCCTGAGTAGCGGGAGATCTTTCGGGGAGCTGTTTTTT	CASSEFLSSGRSFGELFF
TRBV9	TRBJ2-3	-	-	TGTGCCAGCAGCGTACGGGGGACCACAGATACGCAGTATTTT	CASSVRGTTDTQYF
TRBV19	TRBJ2-7	-	-	TGTGCCAGTTACTACGAGCAGTACTTC	CASYYEQYF
TRBV19	TRBJ1-3	TRBD1	-	TGTGCCAGTAGTATATTGGACAGGGTGGCAAACACCATATATTTT	CASSILDRVANTIYF
TRBV19	TRBJ2-2	-	-	TGTGCCAGTACCCCTTCCTATTACACCGGGGAGCTGTTTTTT	CASTPSYYTGELFF
TRBV5-1	TRBJ1-5	-	-	TGCGCCAGCAGCTTGGGGGCAGGGGCCGGCAATCAGCCCCAGCATTTT	CASSLGAGAGNQPQHF
TRBV7-8	TRBJ2-2	TRBD2	many	TGTGCCAGCAGCTTACACGGGAGGGCCACCGGGGAGCTGTTTTTT	CASSLHGRATGELFF
TRBV5-1	TRBJ2-7	-	-	TGCGCCAGCAGCTTGGATGTCAACATGGACGAGCAGTACTTC	CASSLDVNMDEQYF
TRBV4-1	TRBJ1-2	TRBD1	-	TGCGCCAGCTTACCACGGGCAGGGGGTAACTATGGCTACACCTTC	CASLPRAGGNYGYTF
TRBV19	TRBJ1-2	-	-	TGTGCCAGTAGTATAGACCGGGACACCCTTTATGGCTACACCTTC	CASSIDRDTLYGYTF
TRBV2	TRBJ2-7	TRBD1	-	TGTGCCAGCACTGCTAACAGGGGTTCCTACGAGCAGTACTTC	CASTANRGSYEQYF
TRBV27	TRBJ2-5	TRBD2	once	TGTGCCAGCAGCAGATCGGGGGGAGAGACCCAGTACTTC	CASSRSGGETQYF
TRBV5-1	TRBJ1-1	-	-	TGCGCCAGCAGCTTGCCCCAGGTAAACACTGAAGCTTTCTTT	CASSLPQVNTEAFF
TRBV6-6	TRBJ1-1	TRBD1	few	TGTGCCAGCAGTCGGAATACAGGGGGGATATCAAGTAACACTGAAGCTTTCTTT	CASSRNTGGISSNTEAFF
TRBV21-1	TRBJ2-2	-	-	TGTGCCAGCAGCCAGGAAGGGGCTTGGAACACCGGGGAGCTGTTTTTT	CASSQEGAWNTGELFF
TRBV5-1	TRBJ1-6	TRBD1	-	TGCGCCAGCAGCTTGGAAGGGACAGTGAATTCACCCCTCCACTTT	CASSLEGTVNSPLHF
TRBV7-6	TRBJ2-3	-	-	TGTGCCAGCAGCCCCCGTTCCTACGTTCTCGCCTACACAGATACGCAGTATTTT	CASSPRSYVLAYTDTQYF
TRBV7-6	TRBJ1-6	-	-	TGTGCCAGCAGCCGCCAGGGAAGGGGTGGTAATTCACCCCTCCACTTT	CASSRQGRGGNSPLHF
TRBV27	TRBJ2-2	TRBD2	few	TGTGCCAGCAGTCCTAGCGGGACGAACACCGGGGAGCTGTTTTTT	CASSPSGTNTGELFF